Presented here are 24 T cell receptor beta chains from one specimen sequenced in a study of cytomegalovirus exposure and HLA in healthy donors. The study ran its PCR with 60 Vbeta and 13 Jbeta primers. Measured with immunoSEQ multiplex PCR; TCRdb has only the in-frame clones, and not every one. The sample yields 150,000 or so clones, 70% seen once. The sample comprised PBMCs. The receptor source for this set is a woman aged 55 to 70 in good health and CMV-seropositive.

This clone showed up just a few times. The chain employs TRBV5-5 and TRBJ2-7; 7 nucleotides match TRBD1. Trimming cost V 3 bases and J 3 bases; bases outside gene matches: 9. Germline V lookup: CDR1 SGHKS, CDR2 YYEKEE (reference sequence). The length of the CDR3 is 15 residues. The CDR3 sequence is CASSWILDRVYEQYF. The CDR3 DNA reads TGTGCCAGCAGCTGGATCCTCGACAGGGTCTACGAGCAGTACTTC.

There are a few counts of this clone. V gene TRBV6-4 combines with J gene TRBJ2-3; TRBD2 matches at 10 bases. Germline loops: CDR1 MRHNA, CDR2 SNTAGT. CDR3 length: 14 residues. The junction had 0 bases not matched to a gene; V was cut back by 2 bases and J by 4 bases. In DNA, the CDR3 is TGTGCCAGCAGTGACCTAGCGGGAGCAGATACGCAGTATTTT. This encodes CASSDLAGADTQYF.

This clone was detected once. This CDR3 is CASSPPGEPQHF. CDR3 DNA sequence: TGTGCCAGCTCACCTCCGGGGGAGCCCCAGCATTTT. V usage is TRBV18 and J usage is TRBJ1-5; D might be TRBD1 (5 bases). From germline, CDR1 is KGHSH and CDR2 LQKENI. The V and J ends lost 3 bases and 8 bases respectively, with 8 bases between them. This CDR3 contains 12 residues. Using reference TRBV18 and TRBJ1-5 for the parts outside the CDR3, the full variable domain is NAGVMQNPRHLVRRRGQEARLRCSPMKGHSHVYWYRQLPEEGLKFMVYLQKENIIDESGMPKERFSAEFPKEGPSILRIQQVVRGDSAAYFCASSPPGEPQHFGDGTRLSIL.

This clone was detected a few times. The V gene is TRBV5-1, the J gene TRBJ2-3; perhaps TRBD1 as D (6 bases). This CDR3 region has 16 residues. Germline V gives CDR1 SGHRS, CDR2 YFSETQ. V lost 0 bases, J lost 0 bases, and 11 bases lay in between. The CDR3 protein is CASSLETGISTDTQYF. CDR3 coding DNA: TGCGCCAGCAGCTTGGAAACAGGGATCAGCACAGATACGCAGTATTTT.

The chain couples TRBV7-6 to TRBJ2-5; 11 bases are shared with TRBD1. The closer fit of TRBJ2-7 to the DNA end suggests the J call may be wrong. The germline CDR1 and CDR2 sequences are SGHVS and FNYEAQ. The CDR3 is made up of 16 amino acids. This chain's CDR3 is CASSLGTGGISYEQYF. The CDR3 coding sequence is TGTGCCAGCAGCTTAGGGACAGGGGGCATTTCCTACGAGCAGTACTTC.

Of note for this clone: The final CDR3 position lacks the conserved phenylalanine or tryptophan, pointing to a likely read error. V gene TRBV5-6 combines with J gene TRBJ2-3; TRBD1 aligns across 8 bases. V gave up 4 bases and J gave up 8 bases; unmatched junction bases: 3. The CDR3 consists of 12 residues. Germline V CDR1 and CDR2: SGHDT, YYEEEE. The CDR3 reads CASSPTGVTQYV. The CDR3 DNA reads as TGTGCCAGCAGCCCGACAGGGGTTACGCAGTATGTT.

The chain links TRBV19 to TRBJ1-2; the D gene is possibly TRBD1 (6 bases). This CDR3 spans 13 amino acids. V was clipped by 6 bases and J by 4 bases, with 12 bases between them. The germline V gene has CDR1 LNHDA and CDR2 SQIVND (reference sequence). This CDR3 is CASRQGNLYGYTF. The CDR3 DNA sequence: TGTGCCAGTAGACAGGGCAACCTCTATGGCTACACCTTC.

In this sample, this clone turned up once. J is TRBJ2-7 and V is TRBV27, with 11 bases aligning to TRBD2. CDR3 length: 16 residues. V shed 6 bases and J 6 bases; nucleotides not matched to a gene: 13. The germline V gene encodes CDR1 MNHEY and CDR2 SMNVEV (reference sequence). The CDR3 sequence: CASSLKTSGTTGEQYF. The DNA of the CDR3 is TGTGCCAGCAGCCTAAAGACTAGCGGGACCACCGGCGAGCAGTACTTC.

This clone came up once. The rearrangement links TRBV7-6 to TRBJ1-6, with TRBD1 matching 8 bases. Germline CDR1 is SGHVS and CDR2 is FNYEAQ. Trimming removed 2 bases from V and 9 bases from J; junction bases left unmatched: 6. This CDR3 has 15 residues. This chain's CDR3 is CASSLRQGAVSPLHF. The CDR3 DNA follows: TGTGCCAGCAGCTTAAGGCAGGGGGCTGTTTCACCCCTCCACTTT.

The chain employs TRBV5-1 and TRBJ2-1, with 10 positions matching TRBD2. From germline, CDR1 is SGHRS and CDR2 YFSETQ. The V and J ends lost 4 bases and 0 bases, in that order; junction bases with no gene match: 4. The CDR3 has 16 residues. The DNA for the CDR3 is TGCGCCAGCAGCCCCATAGCGGGAGGCTCCTACAATGAGCAGTTCTTC. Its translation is CASSPIAGGSYNEQFF.

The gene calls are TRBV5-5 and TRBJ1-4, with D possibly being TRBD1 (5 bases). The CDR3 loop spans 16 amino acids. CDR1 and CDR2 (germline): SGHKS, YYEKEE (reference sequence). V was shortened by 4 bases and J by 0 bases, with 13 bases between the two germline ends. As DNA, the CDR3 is TGTGCCAGCAGCCAGGGCCGTTCTGCAACTAATGAAAAACTGTTTTTT. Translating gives CASSQGRSATNEKLFF.

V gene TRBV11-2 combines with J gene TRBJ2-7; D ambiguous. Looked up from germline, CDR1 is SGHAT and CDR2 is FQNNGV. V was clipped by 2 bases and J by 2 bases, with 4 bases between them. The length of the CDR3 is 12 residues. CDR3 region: CASSLHPYEQYF. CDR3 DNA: TGTGCCAGCAGCTTACATCCCTACGAGCAGTACTTC.

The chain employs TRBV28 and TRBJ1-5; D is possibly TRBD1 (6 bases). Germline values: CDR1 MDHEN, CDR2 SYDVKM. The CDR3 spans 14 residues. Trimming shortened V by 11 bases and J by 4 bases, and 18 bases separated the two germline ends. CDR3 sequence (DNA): TGTGCCGGACGGGGGGGCCAGATAAATCAGCCCCAGCATTTT. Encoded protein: CAGRGGQINQPQHF.

CDR3 protein: CASSLVGDGSQETQYF. DNA of the CDR3: TGCGCCAGCAGCTTGGTAGGGGACGGGAGCCAAGAGACCCAGTACTTC. The gene calls are TRBV5-1 and TRBJ2-5, with D perhaps matching TRBD2 (6 bases). The V gene lost 0 bases and the J gene lost 1 base, with 13 bases spanning the gap. CDR3 length equals 16 residues. CDR1 SGHRS and CDR2 YFSETQ come from the germline V gene.

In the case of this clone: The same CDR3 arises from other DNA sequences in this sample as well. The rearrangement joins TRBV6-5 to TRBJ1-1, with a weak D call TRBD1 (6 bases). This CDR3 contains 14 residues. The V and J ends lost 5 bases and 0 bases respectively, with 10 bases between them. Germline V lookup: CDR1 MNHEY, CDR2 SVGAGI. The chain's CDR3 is CASSPGGLNTEAFF. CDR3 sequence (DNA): TGTGCCAGCAGTCCCGGGGGGCTGAACACTGAAGCTTTCTTT.

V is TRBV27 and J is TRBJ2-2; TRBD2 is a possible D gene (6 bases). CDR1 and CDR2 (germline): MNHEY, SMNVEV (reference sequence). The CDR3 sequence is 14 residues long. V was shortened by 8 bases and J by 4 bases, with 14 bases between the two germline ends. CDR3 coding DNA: TGTGCCAGCGCTTGGAGGGGAGCCACCGGGGAGCTGTTTTTT. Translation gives CASAWRGATGELFF.

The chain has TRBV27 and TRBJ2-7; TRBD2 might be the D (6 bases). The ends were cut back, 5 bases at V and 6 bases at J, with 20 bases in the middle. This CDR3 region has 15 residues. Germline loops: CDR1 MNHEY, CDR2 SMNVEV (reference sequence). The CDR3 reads CASSGVGDLRPEQYF. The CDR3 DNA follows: TGTGCCAGCAGTGGAGTGGGGGACTTAAGGCCCGAGCAGTACTTC.

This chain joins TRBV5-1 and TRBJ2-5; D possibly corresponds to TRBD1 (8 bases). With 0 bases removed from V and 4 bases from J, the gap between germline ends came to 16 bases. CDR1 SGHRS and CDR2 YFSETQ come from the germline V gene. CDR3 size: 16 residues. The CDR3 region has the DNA TGCGCCAGCAGCTTGGCGGGGGGACAGGTGGGAGAGACCCAGTACTTC. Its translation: CASSLAGGQVGETQYF.

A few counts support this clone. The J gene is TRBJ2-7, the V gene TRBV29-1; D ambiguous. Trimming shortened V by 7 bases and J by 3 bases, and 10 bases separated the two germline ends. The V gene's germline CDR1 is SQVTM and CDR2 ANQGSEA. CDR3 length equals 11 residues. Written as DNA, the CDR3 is TGCAGCGCTTTTTCGGTCTACGAGCAGTACTTC. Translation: CSAFSVYEQYF.

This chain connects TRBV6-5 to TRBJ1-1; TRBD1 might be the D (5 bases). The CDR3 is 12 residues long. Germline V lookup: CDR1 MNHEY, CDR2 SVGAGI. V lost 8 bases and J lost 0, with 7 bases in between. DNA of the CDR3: TGTGCCAGCGGACACCTGAACACTGAAGCTTTCTTT. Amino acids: CASGHLNTEAFF.

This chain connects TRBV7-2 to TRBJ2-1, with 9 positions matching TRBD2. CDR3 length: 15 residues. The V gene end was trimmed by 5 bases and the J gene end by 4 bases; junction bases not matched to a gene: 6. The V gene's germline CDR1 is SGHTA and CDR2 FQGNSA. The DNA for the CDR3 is TGTGCCAGCAGCCCGGAGGCGGGGGGGTACAATGAGCAGTTCTTC. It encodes CASSPEAGGYNEQFF. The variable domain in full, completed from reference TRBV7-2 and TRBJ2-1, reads GAGVSQSPSNKVTEKGKDVELRCDPISGHTALYWYRQSLGQGLEFLIYFQGNSAPDKSGLPSDRFSAERTGGSVSTLTIQRTQQEDSAVYLCASSPEAGGYNEQFFGPGTRLTVL.

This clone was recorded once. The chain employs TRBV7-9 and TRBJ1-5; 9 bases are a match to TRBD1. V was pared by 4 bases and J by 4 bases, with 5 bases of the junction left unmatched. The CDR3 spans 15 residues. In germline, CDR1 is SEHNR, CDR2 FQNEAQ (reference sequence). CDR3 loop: CASSSGQGRNQPQHF. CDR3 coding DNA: TGTGCCAGCAGCTCAGGACAGGGGCGTAATCAGCCCCAGCATTTT. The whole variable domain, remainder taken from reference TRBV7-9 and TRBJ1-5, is DTGVSQNPRHKITKRGQNVTFRCDPISEHNRLYWYRQTLGQGPEFLTYFQNEAQLEKSRLLSDRFSAERPKGSFSTLEIQRTEQGDSAMYLCASSSGQGRNQPQHFGDGTRLSIL.

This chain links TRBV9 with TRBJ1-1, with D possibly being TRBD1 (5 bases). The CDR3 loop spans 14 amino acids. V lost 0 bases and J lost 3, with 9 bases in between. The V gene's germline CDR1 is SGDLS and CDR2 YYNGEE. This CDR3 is CASSVGGVDTEAFF. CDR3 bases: TGTGCCAGCAGCGTAGGGGGGGTTGACACTGAAGCTTTCTTT. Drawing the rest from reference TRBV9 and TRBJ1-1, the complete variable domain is DSGVTQTPKHLITATGQRVTLRCSPRSGDLSVYWYQQSLDQGLQFLIQYYNGEERAKGNILERFSAQQFPDLHSELNLSSLELGDSALYFCASSVGGVDTEAFFGQGTRLTVV.

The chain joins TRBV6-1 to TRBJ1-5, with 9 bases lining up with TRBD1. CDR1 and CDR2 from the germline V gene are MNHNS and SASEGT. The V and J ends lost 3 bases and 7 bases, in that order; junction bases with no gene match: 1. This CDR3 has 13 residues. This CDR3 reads CASSEDRGQPQHF. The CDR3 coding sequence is TGTGCCAGCAGTGAGGACAGGGGACAGCCCCAGCATTTT.